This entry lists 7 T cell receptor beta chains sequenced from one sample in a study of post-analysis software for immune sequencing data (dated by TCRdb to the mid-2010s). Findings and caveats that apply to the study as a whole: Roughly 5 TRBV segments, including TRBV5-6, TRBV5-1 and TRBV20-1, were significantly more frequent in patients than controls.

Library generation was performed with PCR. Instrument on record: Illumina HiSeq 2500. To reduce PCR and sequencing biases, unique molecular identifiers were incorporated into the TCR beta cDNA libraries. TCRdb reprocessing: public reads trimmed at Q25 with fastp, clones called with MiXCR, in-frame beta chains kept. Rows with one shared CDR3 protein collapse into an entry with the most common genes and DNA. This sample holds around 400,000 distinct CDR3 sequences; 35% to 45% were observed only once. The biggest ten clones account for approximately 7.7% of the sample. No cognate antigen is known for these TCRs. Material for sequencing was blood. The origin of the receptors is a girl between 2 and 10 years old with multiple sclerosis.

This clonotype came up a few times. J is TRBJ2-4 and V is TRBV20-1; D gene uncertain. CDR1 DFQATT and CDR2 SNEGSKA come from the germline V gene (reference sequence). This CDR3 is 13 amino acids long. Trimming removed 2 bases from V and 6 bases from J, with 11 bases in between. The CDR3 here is CSARLYSRNIQYF. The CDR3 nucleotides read TGCAGTGCTAGACTCTACAGCAGAAACATTCAGTACTTC.

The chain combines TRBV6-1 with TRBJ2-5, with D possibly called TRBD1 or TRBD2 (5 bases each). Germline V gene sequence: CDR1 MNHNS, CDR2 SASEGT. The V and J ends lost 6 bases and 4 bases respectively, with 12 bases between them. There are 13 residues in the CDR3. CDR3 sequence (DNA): TGTGCCAGCAGCCTATATGGGGGAGAGACCCAGTACTTC. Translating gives CASSLYGGETQYF.

The CDR3, as DNA: TGTGCCAGCAGTTTATCAGGCATTCAGCGTTCACCCCTCCACTTT. Protein sequence: CASSLSGIQRSPLHF. This chain links TRBV28 with TRBJ1-6; unclear D gene. V lost 1 base to trimming and J lost 9 bases, with 13 bases between them. Germline V gene lookup returns CDR1 MDHEN and CDR2 SYDVKM. The CDR3 is 15 residues long.

CDR3 sequence reads: CASSVGSQGALSAGANVLTF. CDR3 nucleotides: TGTGCCAGCAGCGTAGGTTCCCAGGGGGCTTTGTCGGCTGGGGCCAACGTCCTGACTTTC. The chain links TRBV9 to TRBJ2-6; 8 bases fit TRBD1. This CDR3 has 20 residues. Germline V CDR1 and CDR2: SGDLS, YYNGEE. The V gene end was trimmed by 0 bases and the J gene end by 2 bases; junction bases not matched to a gene: 13.

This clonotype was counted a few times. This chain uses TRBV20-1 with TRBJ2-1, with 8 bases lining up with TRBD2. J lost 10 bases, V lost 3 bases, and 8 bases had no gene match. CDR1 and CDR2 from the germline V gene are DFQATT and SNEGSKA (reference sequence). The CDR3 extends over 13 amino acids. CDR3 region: CSASPIGGREQFF. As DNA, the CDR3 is TGCAGTGCTAGCCCTATAGGCGGGAGGGAGCAGTTCTTC.

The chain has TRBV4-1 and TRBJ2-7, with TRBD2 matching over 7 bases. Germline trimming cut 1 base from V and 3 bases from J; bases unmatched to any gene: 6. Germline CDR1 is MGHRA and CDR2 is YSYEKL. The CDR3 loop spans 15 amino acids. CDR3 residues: CASSQVSGANYEQYF. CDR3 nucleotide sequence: TGCGCCAGCAGCCAAGTGAGCGGGGCGAACTACGAGCAGTACTTC.

The CDR3 bases are TGTGCCAGCAGCTTCGGCGGGAGCTACGAGACCCAGTACTTC. Translation gives CASSFGGSYETQYF. The chain carries TRBV7-2 and TRBJ2-5, with TRBD2 identical over 7 bases. This CDR3 spans 14 amino acids. The junction had 6 bases not matched to a gene; V was cut back by 3 bases and J by 5 bases. From germline, CDR1 is SGHTA and CDR2 FQGNSA.